This TCR beta chain derives from a study of T cell responses to AZD1222 COVID-19 vaccine. The germline V gene encodes CDR1 MNHNS and CDR2 SASEGT. This CDR3 spans 15 amino acids. V lost 2 bases, J lost 7 bases, and 1 base stayed unmatched. This table comes from immunoSEQ multiplex PCR, and its TCRdb copy is limited to in-frame clones, with some not included. The table includes about 180,000 clones, more than 75% detected once. This clone occurred once. The rearrangement links TRBV6-1 to TRBJ1-6, with TRBD1 matching over 11 bases. The receptor was derived from an adult who received the AZD1222 COVID-19 vaccine. The specimen comprised peripheral blood, sampled 28 days after the second AZD1222 dose. DNA of the CDR3: TGTGCCAGCAGTGAACGGACAGGGGGCAATTCACCCCTCCACTTT. This codes for CASSERTGGNSPLHF.